This T cell receptor beta chain was identified in a study of early T cells in non-severe SARS-CoV-2 infection. The CDR3 extends over 14 amino acids. Trimming took 5 bases from V and 0 from J, leaving 10 bases between them. From germline, CDR1 is SGHTA and CDR2 FQGNSA. This clonotype was recorded a few times. Tagging with unique molecular identifiers was applied to individual cDNA molecules. Each CDR3 protein is one row after TCRdb ran MiXCR on the 5' RACE reads. The sample has 45,000 to 65,000 distinct CDR3 sequences; around 10% are singletons. Sequencing was done on a sample of whole blood. The TCR sequence derives from an adult who was a healthcare worker with PCR-confirmed SARS-CoV-2 infection or an uninfected control (not recorded which). The rearrangement links TRBV7-2 to TRBJ2-5; no clear D gene. The CDR3 loop reads CASSRTAYQETQYF. The DNA of the CDR3 is TGTGCCAGCAGCCGGACGGCGTACCAAGAGACCCAGTACTTC.